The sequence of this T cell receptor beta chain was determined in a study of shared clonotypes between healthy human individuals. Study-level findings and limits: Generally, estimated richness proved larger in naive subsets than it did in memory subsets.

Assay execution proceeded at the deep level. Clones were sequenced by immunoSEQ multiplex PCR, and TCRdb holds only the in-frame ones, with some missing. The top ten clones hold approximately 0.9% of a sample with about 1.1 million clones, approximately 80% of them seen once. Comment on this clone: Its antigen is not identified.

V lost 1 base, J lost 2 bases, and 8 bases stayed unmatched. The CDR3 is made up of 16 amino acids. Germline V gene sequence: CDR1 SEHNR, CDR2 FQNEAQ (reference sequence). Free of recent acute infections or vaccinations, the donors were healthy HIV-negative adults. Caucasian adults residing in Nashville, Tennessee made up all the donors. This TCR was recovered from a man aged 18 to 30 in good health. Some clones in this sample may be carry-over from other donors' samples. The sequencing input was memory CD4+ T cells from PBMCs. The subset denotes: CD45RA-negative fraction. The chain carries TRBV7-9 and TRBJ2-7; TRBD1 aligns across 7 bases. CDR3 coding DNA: TGTGCCAGCAGCTTAGGATTGGCAGGGGGTGCCTACGAGCAGTACTTC. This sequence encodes CASSLGLAGGAYEQYF.